This paragraph covers one T cell receptor (beta chain) sequence. Its antigen is not known. This sample is part of a study of cytomegalovirus exposure and HLA in healthy donors. Across the whole study: For the roughly 390 genotyped donors, 75% to 90% fell within the Caucasian-associated ancestry cluster. General observations from the study: Certain indistinguishable V segments, among them TRBV6-2 and TRBV6-3, were excluded.

Trimming took 5 bases from V and 1 from J, leaving 9 bases between them. In germline, CDR1 is SGHTA, CDR2 FQGNSA. There are 13 residues in the CDR3. The PCR used 60 Vbeta and 13 Jbeta primers. Sequencing was performed with immunoSEQ multiplex PCR; in TCRdb, only in-frame clones are kept and a portion is missing. The sample records approximately 170,000 clones, roughly 80% being singletons. Donors were nominally healthy when sampled, though unrecorded immune exposures were likely. Sequenced input: PBMCs. The source is a human donor in good health. V is TRBV7-2 and J is TRBJ2-7; no clear D gene. CDR3 nucleotide sequence: TGTGCCAGCAGCCTAATAGCATCCTACGAGCAGTACTTC. It is translated as CASSLIASYEQYF. Looking up the rest from reference TRBV7-2 and TRBJ2-7 gives the full variable domain: GAGVSQSPSNKVTEKGKDVELRCDPISGHTALYWYRQSLGQGLEFLIYFQGNSAPDKSGLPSDRFSAERTGGSVSTLTIQRTQQEDSAVYLCASSLIASYEQYFGPGTRLTVT.